These 12 T cell receptor beta chains came from one sample sequenced in a study of T cells in localized non-small cell lung cancer. Assay: immunoSEQ multiplex PCR; the TCRdb copy retains only in-frame clones and omits some. Among tens of thousands of clones listed, 90% were seen once. The sample in question was peripheral blood, obtained before any cancer treatment. Every receptor here comes from a man aged 40-75 years with stage I lung adenocarcinoma.

The J gene is TRBJ1-5, the V gene TRBV19; D remains unclear. Germline CDR1 LNHDA, CDR2 SQIVND (reference sequence). V dropped 7 bases and J dropped 4 bases, with 11 bases sitting between them. The CDR3 is 13 residues long. CDR3 amino acids: CASNSARNQPQHF. The CDR3 DNA is TGTGCCAGTAATTCGGCAAGGAATCAGCCCCAGCATTTT. The whole variable domain, filled in from reference TRBV19 and TRBJ1-5, reads DGGITQSPKYLFRKEGQNVTLSCEQNLNHDAMYWYRQDPGQGLRLIYYSQIVNDFQKGDIAEGYSVSREKKESFPLTVTSAQKNPTAFYLCASNSARNQPQHFGDGTRLSIL.

This chain joins TRBV6-1 and TRBJ1-2, with unresolved D. Between the trimmed V and J ends, which lost 1 base and 5 bases, there was a span of 8 bases. CDR3 length: 13 amino acids. Germline CDR1 is MNHNS and CDR2 is SASEGT. The CDR3 is CASSEGSLYGYTF. Here the CDR3 DNA reads TGTGCCAGCAGTGAAGGATCTCTTTATGGCTACACCTTC.

The chain employs TRBV9 and TRBJ1-3; no definite D call. Trimming took off 3 bases at V and 0 bases at J, with 13 bases between the two ends. The germline V gene encodes CDR1 SGDLS and CDR2 YYNGEE. The CDR3 is 16 residues long. DNA of the CDR3: TGTGCCAGCAGCGAGGAGGCGAGGGTCTCTGGAAACACCATATATTTT. Protein product: CASSEEARVSGNTIYF.

The J gene is TRBJ2-6, the V gene TRBV12-1; TRBD1, the table's D call, lacks a check against the DNA. TRBV12-1 is an annotated pseudogene. The CDR3 runs to 17 residues. CDR3 sequence reads: CASSQIIGQSRANVLTF. The CDR3 nucleotides are TGTGCCAGCAGCCAAATTATAGGACAAAGTCGGGCCAACGTCCTGACTTTC.

Only a few counts were recorded for this clone. J is TRBJ2-5 and V is TRBV10-2; tentative D call: TRBD1 (5 bases). Trimming shortened V by 2 bases and J by 4 bases, and 17 bases separated the two germline ends. The CDR3 has 16 residues. From germline, CDR1 is WSHSY and CDR2 SAAADI. CDR3 region: CASSEPPTRVRETQYF. CDR3 in DNA: TGCGCCAGCAGTGAGCCCCCCACCAGGGTTCGAGAGACCCAGTACTTC.

The chain is built from TRBV11-2 and TRBJ1-3, with 8 nucleotides matching TRBD1. The CDR3 runs to 15 residues. The junction had 6 bases not matched to a gene; V was cut back by 5 bases and J by 3 bases. Germline CDR1 reads SGHAT; CDR2 reads FQNNGV. CDR3 in amino acids: CASSQHDRGGNTIYF. CDR3 nucleotides: TGTGCCAGCAGCCAACACGACAGGGGTGGAAACACCATATATTTT.

The chain links TRBV7-2 to TRBJ1-5, with TRBD1 matching 7 bases. V shed 4 bases and J 0 bases; nucleotides not matched to a gene: 3. Germline V gene sequence: CDR1 SGHTA, CDR2 FQGNSA. The CDR3 is 15 amino acids. This CDR3 is CASSSRGGSNQPQHF. The DNA of the CDR3 is TGTGCCAGCAGCTCCAGGGGGGGTAGCAATCAGCCCCAGCATTTT.

V usage is TRBV19 and J usage is TRBJ1-5; 7 positions match TRBD1. CDR1 is LNHDA, CDR2 SQIVND, per germline (reference sequence). The V and J ends lost 6 bases and 2 bases, in that order; junction bases with no gene match: 19. This CDR3 region has 19 residues. The CDR3 is CASSVPVGGSDRGNQPQHF. CDR3 DNA sequence: TGTGCCAGTAGCGTCCCAGTCGGAGGTTCAGACAGGGGCAATCAGCCCCAGCATTTT.

This chain links TRBV6-4 with TRBJ2-1; 7 bases map to TRBD2. Germline CDR1 MRHNA, CDR2 SNTAGT. The CDR3 runs to 13 residues. J lost 9 bases, V lost 6 bases, and 8 bases had no gene match. Here the CDR3 reads CASSREGFGEQFF. In nucleotides, the CDR3 is TGTGCCAGCAGCAGGGAGGGGTTCGGTGAGCAGTTCTTC.

J is TRBJ2-2 and V is TRBV7-9, with TRBD2 as a possible D gene (6 bases). CDR1 and CDR2 (germline): SEHNR, FQNEAQ (reference sequence). This CDR3 comprises 14 residues. With 5 bases removed from V and 5 bases from J, the gap between germline ends came to 12 bases. The CDR3 is CASSPGAGTGELFF. The CDR3, as DNA: TGTGCCAGCAGCCCGGGCGCGGGGACCGGGGAGCTGTTTTTT.

The chain recombines TRBV5-1 with TRBJ1-2; unclear D gene. Trimming shortened V by 0 bases and J by 14 bases, and 14 bases separated the two germline ends. The CDR3 sequence is 12 residues long. The germline gives CDR1 SGHRS, CDR2 YFSETQ. The CDR3 DNA is TGCGCCAGCAGCTTGGATCCGGGGAGATGGACCTTC. Its protein product is CASSLDPGRWTF.

This clone turned up a few times. The chain links TRBV13 to TRBJ1-2; the match to TRBD1 covers 8 bases. This CDR3 has 17 amino acids. J was trimmed by 4 bases and V by 2 bases; bases with no gene match: 12. From germline, CDR1 is PRHDT and CDR2 FYEKMQ (reference sequence). The CDR3 DNA reads TGTGCCAGCAGCTTACGTGGCAGGGGGCCCGGGGTCTATGGCTACACCTTC. Protein sequence: CASSLRGRGPGVYGYTF.